One and the same sample provided the 8 T cell receptor beta chains below, sequenced in a study of vaccination and CD4 T cells after COVID-19. Sequenced with the Oncomine TCR Beta short-read assay was DNA taken from cultured CD4+ T cells. Each CDR3 protein is one row after TCRdb ran MiXCR on the PCR reads. The data hold about 20,000 distinct CDR3 sequences, with roughly half observed a single time. The antigens these receptors bind are not known. The treatment denotes: 10-day PBMC culture with coronavirus spike peptide pools or control peptides (ViraFEST assay). The sequenced sample was CD4+ T cells from blood, cultured in vitro. All receptors derive from a human donor who had recovered from COVID-19.

The V gene is TRBV24-1, the J gene TRBJ2-7, with TRBD2 matching over 7 bases. The length of the CDR3 is 18 residues. The germline CDR1 and CDR2 sequences are KGHDR and SFDVKD. V dropped 0 bases and J dropped 0; count of bases not matched to a gene: 10. The CDR3 here is CATSDLHEEGGFSYEQYF. CDR3 DNA: TGTGCCACCAGTGATTTGCATGAGGAGGGAGGGTTCTCCTACGAGCAGTACTTC.

The V gene is TRBV7-2, the J gene TRBJ1-2; D gene ambiguous. CDR1 is SGHTA, CDR2 FQGNSA, per germline. The length of the CDR3 is 15 residues. Trimming pared 5 bases from V and 1 base from J, leaving 14 bases between. The CDR3 reads CASSPPGRGNYGYTF. In DNA form, the CDR3 reads TGTGCCAGCAGCCCCCCCGGACGGGGTAACTATGGCTACACCTTC. Full variable domain (remainder filled in from reference TRBV7-2 and TRBJ1-2): GAGVSQSPSNKVTEKGKDVELRCDPISGHTALYWYRQSLGQGLEFLIYFQGNSAPDKSGLPSDRFSAERTGGSVSTLTIQRTQQEDSAVYLCASSPPGRGNYGYTFGSGTRLTVV.

The chain joins TRBV7-2 to TRBJ1-6; D is ambiguous. CDR1 SGHTA and CDR2 FQGNSA come from the germline V gene. This CDR3 has 14 amino acids. Trimming removed 1 base from V and 10 bases from J, with 11 bases in between. The CDR3 loop is CASSLEWAWSPLHF. In DNA form, the CDR3 reads TGTGCCAGCAGCTTAGAGTGGGCATGGTCACCCCTCCACTTT.

This sequence joins TRBV28 and TRBJ1-6, with TRBD1 identical over 7 bases. V gave up 5 bases and J gave up 10 bases; unmatched junction bases: 14. The CDR3 has 16 residues. Germline V CDR1 and CDR2: MDHEN, SYDVKM. CDR3 nucleotides: TGTGCCAGCAGTCCCCCGGGACAGTGGACTTACTCACCCCTCCACTTT. Protein sequence: CASSPPGQWTYSPLHF. The variable domain in full, completed from reference TRBV28 and TRBJ1-6, reads DVKVTQSSRYLVKRTGEKVFLECVQDMDHENMFWYRQDPGLGLRLIYFSYDVKMKEKGDIPEGYSVSREKKERFSLILESASTNQTSMYLCASSPPGQWTYSPLHFGNGTRLTVT.

V usage is TRBV10-3 and J usage is TRBJ1-2; no definite D call. The germline V gene encodes CDR1 ENHRY and CDR2 SYGVKD. This CDR3 contains 14 residues. The V end lost 0 bases, the J end lost 2 bases, and 7 bases lay between the germline ends. The CDR3 sequence: CAISESDGNYGYTF. DNA for the CDR3: TGTGCCATCAGTGAGTCTGACGGGAACTATGGCTACACCTTC.

The chain combines TRBV20-1 with TRBJ1-2; D may be TRBD1 (6 bases). The CDR3 is 14 residues long. The germline V gene has CDR1 DFQATT and CDR2 SNEGSKA (reference sequence). Trimming removed 3 bases from V and 4 bases from J, with 15 bases in between. The CDR3 protein is CSASESRGSYGYTF. CDR3 coding DNA: TGCAGTGCTAGTGAATCCAGGGGAAGCTATGGCTACACCTTC.

The table lists this clonotype with a few counts. The rearrangement joins TRBV6-2 or TRBV6-3 to TRBJ2-2, with D perhaps TRBD1 (5 bases). The CDR3 has 15 residues. Trimming stripped 6 bases from V and 2 bases from J, with 13 bases between. Germline V CDR1 and CDR2: MNHEY, SVGEGT. This CDR3 is CASRGTGFNTGELFF. The CDR3, as DNA: TGTGCCAGCAGGGGCACAGGATTCAACACCGGGGAGCTGTTTTTT.

The chain links TRBV7-3 to TRBJ1-4; a possible D gene is TRBD1 (5 bases). Germline V gene lookup returns CDR1 SGHTA and CDR2 FQGTGA. This CDR3 has 14 residues. With 5 bases removed from V and 6 bases from J, the gap between germline ends came to 13 bases. CDR3 coding DNA: TGTGCCAGCAGCCCGGGGAGGGGAGATGAAAAACTGTTTTTT. It encodes CASSPGRGDEKLFF. The complete variable domain, with remaining parts taken from reference TRBV7-3 and TRBJ1-4, reads GAGVSQTPSNKVTEKGKYVELRCDPISGHTALYWYRQSLGQGPEFLIYFQGTGAADDSGLPNDRFFAVRPEGSVSTLKIQRTERGDSAVYLCASSPGRGDEKLFFGSGTQLSVL.